The T cell receptor (beta chain) described here comes from a study of T cell therapy after organ transplantation. Across the whole study: Long-term post-therapy blood was drawn 20 to 29 weeks after therapy ended.

Time point given: 20-29 weeks after completion of therapy. The assay was immunoSEQ multiplex PCR, and TCRdb's table has in-frame clones only and misses some. The profile shows about 20,000 clones, less than 90% of them singletons. Regarding this clone: What it binds is unknown. Other DNA sequences of this sample code for an identical CDR3.

General study points: Endogenous clonotypes not in therapy products appeared after therapy alongside transferred ones.

This TCR was sampled from a human patient who had received a solid organ transplant and had CMV disease. Some of these T cells may belong to the graft donor. The sample was CD8+ T cells from blood, taken after autologous CMV-specific T cell therapy.

As DNA, the CDR3 is TGTGCCAGCAGTTGGACGGGGAACTCCTACGAGCAGTACTTC. Translating it yields CASSWTGNSYEQYF. The chain joins TRBV6-5 to TRBJ2-7; D might be TRBD2 (5 bases). Germline V lookup: CDR1 MNHEY, CDR2 SVGAGI. CDR3 length equals 14 residues. V was shortened by 4 bases and J by 0 bases, with 10 bases between the two germline ends.